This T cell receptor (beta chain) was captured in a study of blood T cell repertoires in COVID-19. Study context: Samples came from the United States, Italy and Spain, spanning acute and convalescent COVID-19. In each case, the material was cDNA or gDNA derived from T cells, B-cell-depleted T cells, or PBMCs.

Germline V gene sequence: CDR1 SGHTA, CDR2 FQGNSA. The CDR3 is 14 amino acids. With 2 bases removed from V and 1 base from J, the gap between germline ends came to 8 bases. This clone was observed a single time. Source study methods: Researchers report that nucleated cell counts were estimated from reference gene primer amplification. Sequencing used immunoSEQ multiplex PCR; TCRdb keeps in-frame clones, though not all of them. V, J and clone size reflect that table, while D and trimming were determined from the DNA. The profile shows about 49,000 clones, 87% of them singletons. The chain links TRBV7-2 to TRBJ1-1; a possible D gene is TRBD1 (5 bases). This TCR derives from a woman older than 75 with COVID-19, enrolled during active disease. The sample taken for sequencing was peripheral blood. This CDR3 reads CASSLSGKNTEAFF. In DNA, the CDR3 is TGTGCCAGCAGCTTATCAGGGAAGAACACTGAAGCTTTCTTT.